The 17 T cell receptor beta chains in this list originate from one sample, sequenced in a study of blood T cells in healthy people across ages. A second about 7 to 12 cycle PCR used barcoded and J-beta primers. TCRdb reanalysed the 5' RACE reads using MiXCR and keeps one entry per CDR3 protein. The data hold hundreds of thousands of distinct CDR3 sequences, with 58% observed a single time. Sequencing input: blood. Receptors originate from a man between 60 and 75 years old in good health.

The CDR3 coding sequence is TGTGCCAGCAGCTTAAGTGGGCACGAGCAGTACTTC. This codes for CASSLSGHEQYF. This rearrangement joins TRBV7-2 to TRBJ2-7; D is undetermined. The CDR3 has 12 residues. Germline V CDR1 and CDR2: SGHTA, FQGNSA. Trimming shortened V by 2 bases and J by 5 bases, and 7 bases separated the two germline ends.

This clonotype was seen a few times. The V call is TRBV7-6, the J call TRBJ2-1, with TRBD2 matching over 10 bases. CDR1 and CDR2 from the germline V gene are SGHVS and FNYEAQ. The CDR3 spans 18 residues. The V segment lost 2 bases and the J segment 2 bases; nucleotides outside the gene matches: 9. The CDR3 nucleotides read TGTGCCAGCAGCTTACGGTCTAGCGGGGGAGGGACCTACAATGAGCAGTTCTTC. This gives the protein CASSLRSSGGGTYNEQFF.

A note on this clonotype: A much more abundant neighbour one base away suggests this may be a read error. The chain joins TRBV9 to TRBJ2-5; D possibly corresponds to TRBD2 (5 bases). Germline assignment: CDR1 SGDLS and CDR2 YYNGEE. This CDR3 contains 12 residues. The CDR3 here is CTSSGFQETQYF. The DNA of the CDR3 is TGTACCAGCAGCGGATTTCAAGAGACCCAGTACTTC.

The chain links TRBV7-8 to TRBJ2-1, with D unresolved. V dropped 4 bases and J dropped 10 bases, with 23 bases sitting between them. The CDR3 has 16 residues. The germline gives CDR1 SGHVS, CDR2 FQNEAQ. Here the CDR3 reads CASSSQQTSYNDEQFF. CDR3 in DNA: TGTGCCAGCAGCTCCCAACAAACGTCCTACAACGACGAGCAGTTCTTC.

This clonotype was recorded many times. This rearrangement joins TRBV27 to TRBJ2-1; 7 bases agree with TRBD1. Germline V gene sequence: CDR1 MNHEY, CDR2 SMNVEV (reference sequence). V lost 0 bases to trimming and J lost 7 bases; unmatched junction nucleotides: 6. This CDR3 spans 15 amino acids. The CDR3 spells CASSLSRGKGNEQFF. The CDR3 DNA reads as TGTGCCAGCAGTTTATCCAGGGGGAAGGGTAATGAGCAGTTCTTC.

V is TRBV4-1 and J is TRBJ2-5, with D possibly being TRBD2 (5 bases). The assigned J gene may be wrong: the sequence end matches TRBJ2-7 better. Per the germline V gene, CDR1 is MGHRA and CDR2 is YSYEKL. This CDR3 comprises 14 residues. The DNA of the CDR3 is TGCGCCAGCAGCTCAAAGGCGGGTAGCGACGAGCAGTACTTC. Its translation is CASSSKAGSDEQYF.

This sequence joins TRBV18 and TRBJ2-7, with 9 bases that match TRBD1. The CDR3 covers 13 residues. J gave up 5 bases and V 3 bases, and 2 bases lay outside the gene matches. Germline V gene lookup returns CDR1 KGHSH and CDR2 LQKENI. The CDR3 is CASSPTGGHEQYF. The DNA for the CDR3 is TGTGCCAGCTCACCGACAGGGGGGCACGAGCAGTACTTC.

The sample holds a few counts of this clonotype. V usage is TRBV28 and J usage is TRBJ2-5; 10 bases are shared with TRBD1. CDR1 is MDHEN and CDR2 is SYDVKM in the germline V gene. The CDR3 totals 15 residues. The junction had 5 bases not matched to a gene; V was cut back by 3 bases and J by 4 bases. The CDR3 here is CASSFLRDRGETQYF. DNA of the CDR3: TGTGCCAGCAGTTTCCTAAGGGACAGGGGAGAGACCCAGTACTTC.

The rearrangement uses TRBV29-1 and TRBJ2-5; TRBD1 matches 9 bases. Germline V lookup: CDR1 SQVTM, CDR2 ANQGSEA. Losses at the gene ends were 6 bases for V and 4 bases for J; bases not matched to a gene: 3. CDR3 length equals 12 residues. The CDR3 DNA reads as TGCAGCGTCAGACAGGGGGGAGAGACCCAGTACTTC. It is translated as CSVRQGGETQYF.

This clonotype has a handful of counts. The chain combines TRBV28 with TRBJ1-4, with D perhaps TRBD1 (5 bases). CDR1 and CDR2 from the germline V gene are MDHEN and SYDVKM. The CDR3 covers 16 residues. V was shortened by 2 bases and J by 0 bases, with 10 bases between the two germline ends. The CDR3 protein is CASSLGGGATNEKLFF. The CDR3 DNA follows: TGTGCCAGCAGTTTAGGGGGGGGAGCAACTAATGAAAAACTGTTTTTT.

The V call is TRBV6-5, the J call TRBJ2-1; TRBD1 matches at 9 bases. J gave up 6 bases and V 2 bases, and 2 bases lay outside the gene matches. CDR1 and CDR2 (germline): MNHEY, SVGAGI. CDR3 length equals 14 residues. CDR3 DNA: TGTGCCAGCAGTTACCAGACAGGGGGCAATGAGCAGTTCTTC. Translation gives CASSYQTGGNEQFF.

The chain links TRBV4-1 to TRBJ2-1; 7 bases align to TRBD1. The CDR3 totals 18 residues. Germline V gene lookup returns CDR1 MGHRA and CDR2 YSYEKL. V lost 4 bases to trimming and J lost 5 bases; unmatched junction nucleotides: 17. CDR3 nucleotides: TGCGCCAGCAGCCTAACGGTCACACAGGGGCGTACCCACAATGAGCAGTTCTTC. Residues: CASSLTVTQGRTHNEQFF.

The chain combines TRBV12-3 or TRBV12-4 with TRBJ2-3, with D perhaps TRBD1 (6 bases). This CDR3 spans 15 amino acids. The V and J ends lost 6 bases and 2 bases respectively, with 15 bases between them. Here the CDR3 reads CASSIDRFDTDTQYF. The CDR3 DNA is TGTGCCAGCAGCATTGACAGGTTCGACACAGATACGCAGTATTTT.

This clonotype has a handful of counts. The chain joins TRBV5-1 to TRBJ2-3, with D maybe TRBD1 (5 bases). The V end was cut by 0 bases, the J end by 10 bases, with 21 bases between. Germline-derived CDR1 and CDR2 are SGHRS and YFSETQ. The CDR3 is 16 amino acids. The CDR3 reads CASSLVAGPSQDAQYF. In nucleotides, the CDR3 is TGCGCCAGCAGCTTGGTGGCAGGGCCGAGCCAGGATGCGCAGTATTTT.

The rearrangement joins TRBV12-5 to TRBJ2-5, with D perhaps assigned TRBD1 or TRBD2 (6 bases each). The germline V and J ends were trimmed by 6 bases and 1 base, with 12 bases remaining between them. This CDR3 is built from 14 residues. CDR1 LGHNT and CDR2 FRNRAP come from the germline V gene. CDR3 in DNA: TGTGCTAGTGGCCCGGGGGCAGCCCAAGAGACCCAGTACTTC. Translation: CASGPGAAQETQYF.

This clonotype was detected a few times. The chain recombines TRBV20-1 with TRBJ2-5; TRBD1 matches 7 bases. Looked up from germline, CDR1 is DFQATT and CDR2 is SNEGSKA (reference sequence). The trim removed 5 bases at V and 2 bases at J, leaving 5 bases unmatched. The CDR3 contains 13 residues. The CDR3 spells CSAGDSSQETQYF. For the CDR3, the DNA is TGCAGTGCTGGGGACAGCAGTCAAGAGACCCAGTACTTC.

This clonotype has a handful of counts. The genes are TRBV7-2 and TRBJ2-7; no definite D call. The V and J ends lost 5 bases and 2 bases respectively, with 13 bases between them. The CDR3 is 14 amino acids. Germline V CDR1 and CDR2: SGHTA, FQGNSA. CDR3 amino acids: CASSPRQLTYEQYF. CDR3 DNA sequence: TGTGCCAGCAGCCCTAGACAACTTACCTACGAGCAGTACTTC.